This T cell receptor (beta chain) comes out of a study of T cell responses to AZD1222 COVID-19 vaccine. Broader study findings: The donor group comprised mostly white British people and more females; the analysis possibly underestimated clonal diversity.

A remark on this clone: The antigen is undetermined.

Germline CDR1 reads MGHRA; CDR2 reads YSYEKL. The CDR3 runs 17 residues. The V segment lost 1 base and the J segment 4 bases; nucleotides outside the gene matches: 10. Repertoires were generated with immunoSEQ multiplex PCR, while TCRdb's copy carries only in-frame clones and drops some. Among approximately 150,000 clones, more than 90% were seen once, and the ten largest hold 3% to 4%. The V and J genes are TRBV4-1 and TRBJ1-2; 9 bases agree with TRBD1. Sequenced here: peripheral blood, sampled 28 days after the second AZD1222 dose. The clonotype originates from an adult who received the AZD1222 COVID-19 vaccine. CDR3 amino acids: CASSQAFGTGRVYGYTF. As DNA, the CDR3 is TGCGCCAGCAGCCAAGCATTTGGGACAGGGCGCGTCTATGGCTACACCTTC.